The sequence of this T cell receptor (beta chain) was determined in a study of T cell changes during pregnancy in multiple sclerosis (dated by TCRdb to between 2019 and 2020). Looking at the study overall: The study looked at changes in the T cell repertoire across pregnancy in women with multiple sclerosis.

As concerns this clone: No antigen is known for it. Qualities for individual bases were not recorded, and no much larger clone is one base off.

V loses 8 bases, J loses 3 bases, and the germline ends lie 17 bases apart. The CDR3 runs 14 amino acids, cysteine and phenylalanine included. Here the CDR3 DNA is all that survives: 42 bases in frame from base 1. From a lookup of the germline V gene, CDR1 and CDR2 are MNHEY and SVGAGI. Receptor amplification or capture employed the immunoSEQ multiplex PCR assay. Sourced from immuneACCESS, this table was stored by TCRdb with only in-frame sequences that have V and J called. A share of the clones is absent; for the studies checked, an unresolved V gene accounts for under half, and the remainder has no known explanation. The sample table holds approximately 50,000 clones, of which over 90% were seen once. 0.55% to 0.65% of the sample goes to the ten largest clones.

The source is a female donor in good health, enrolled as a control in a pregnancy study. The input for sequencing was CD4+ T cells from peripheral blood mononuclear cells, taken after pregnancy. Recombination joined TRBV6-5 with TRBJ2-7; TRBD2 might be the D gene, on 7 matching bases. The bases read TGTGCCAGCCGCCGAGGGGGGAGGGACTACGAGCAGTACTTC. This is translated as CASRRGGRDYEQYF.